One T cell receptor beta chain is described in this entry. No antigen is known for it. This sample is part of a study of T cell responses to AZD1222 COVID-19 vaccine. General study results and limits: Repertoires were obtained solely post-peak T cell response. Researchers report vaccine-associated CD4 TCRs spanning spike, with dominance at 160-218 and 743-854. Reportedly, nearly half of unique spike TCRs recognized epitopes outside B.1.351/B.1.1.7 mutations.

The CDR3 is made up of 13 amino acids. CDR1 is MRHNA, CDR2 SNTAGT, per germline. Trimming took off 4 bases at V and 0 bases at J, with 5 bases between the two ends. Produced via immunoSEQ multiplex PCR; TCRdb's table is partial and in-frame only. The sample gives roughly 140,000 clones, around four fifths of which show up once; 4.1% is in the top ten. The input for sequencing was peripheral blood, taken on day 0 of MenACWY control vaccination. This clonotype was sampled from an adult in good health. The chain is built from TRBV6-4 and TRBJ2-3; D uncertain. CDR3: CASSGGSTDTQYF. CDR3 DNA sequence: TGTGCCAGCAGTGGCGGAAGCACAGATACGCAGTATTTT.